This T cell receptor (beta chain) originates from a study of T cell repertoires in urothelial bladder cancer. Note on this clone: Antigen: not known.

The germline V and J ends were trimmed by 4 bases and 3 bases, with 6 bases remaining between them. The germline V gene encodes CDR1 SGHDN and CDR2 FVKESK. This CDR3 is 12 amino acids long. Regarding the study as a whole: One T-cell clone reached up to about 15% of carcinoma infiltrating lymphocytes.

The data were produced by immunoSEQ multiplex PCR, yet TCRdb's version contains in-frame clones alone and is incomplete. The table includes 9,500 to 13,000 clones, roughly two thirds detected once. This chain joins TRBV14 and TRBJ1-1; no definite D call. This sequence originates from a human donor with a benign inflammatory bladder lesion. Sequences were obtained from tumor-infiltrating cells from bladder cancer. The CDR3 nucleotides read TGTGCCAGCAGCCTTAGAGACACTGAAGCTTTCTTT. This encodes CASSLRDTEAFF.